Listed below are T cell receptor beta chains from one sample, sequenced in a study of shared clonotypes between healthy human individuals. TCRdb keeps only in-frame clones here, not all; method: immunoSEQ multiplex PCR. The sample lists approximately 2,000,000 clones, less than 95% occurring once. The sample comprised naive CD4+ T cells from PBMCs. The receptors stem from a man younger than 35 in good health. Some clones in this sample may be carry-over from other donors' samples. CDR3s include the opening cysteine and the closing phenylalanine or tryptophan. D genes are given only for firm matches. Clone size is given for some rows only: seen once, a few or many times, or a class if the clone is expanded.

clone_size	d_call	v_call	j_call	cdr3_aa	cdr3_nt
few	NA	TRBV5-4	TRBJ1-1	CASSLEEWSTEAFF	TGTGCCAGCAGCTTGGAAGAGTGGAGCACTGAAGCTTTCTTT
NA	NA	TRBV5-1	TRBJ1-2	CASSLNFLGQNYGYTF	TGCGCCAGCAGCTTGAATTTTCTCGGACAGAACTATGGCTACACCTTC
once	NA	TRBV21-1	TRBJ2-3	CASSKEGGGNTDTQYF	TGTGCCAGCAGCAAAGAGGGTGGCGGGAACACAGATACGCAGTATTTT
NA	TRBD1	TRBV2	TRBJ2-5	CASSSGTALMETQYF	TGTGCCAGCAGCTCCGGGACAGCCTTGATGGAGACCCAGTACTTC
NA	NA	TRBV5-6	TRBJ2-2	CASSDSGRFFGELFF	TGTGCCAGCAGCGACTCGGGACGGTTCTTTGGGGAGCTGTTTTTT
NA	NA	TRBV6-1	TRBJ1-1	CASSPRGDTEAFF	TGTGCCAGCAGTCCCCGGGGGGACACTGAAGCTTTCTTT
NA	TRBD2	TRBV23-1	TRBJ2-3	CASPSGSRDRDTQYF	TGCGCCAGCCCTAGCGGCTCCCGAGATAGGGATACGCAGTATTTT
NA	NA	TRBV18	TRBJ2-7	CASSPVVCTASRTCEQYF	TGTGCCAGCTCACCCGTGGTTTGTACAGCTTCTAGGACTTGCGAGCAGTACTTC
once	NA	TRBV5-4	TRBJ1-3	CASSLESAGGNTIYF	TGTGCCAGCAGCTTGGAATCCGCAGGCGGAAACACCATATATTTT
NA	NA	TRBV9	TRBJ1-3	CASSVEGNSGNTIYF	TGTGCCAGCAGCGTAGAGGGAAACTCTGGAAACACCATATATTTT
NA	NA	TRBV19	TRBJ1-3	CASSIDWGSGNTIYF	TGTGCCAGTAGTATAGACTGGGGATCTGGAAACACCATATATTTT
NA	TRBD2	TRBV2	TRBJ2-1	CASRSGTSGSRSYNEQFF	TGTGCCAGCAGGTCCGGGACTAGCGGGAGTAGATCCTACAATGAGCAGTTCTTC
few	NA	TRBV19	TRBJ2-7	CASREQLGSYEQYF	TGTGCCAGTAGAGAGCAGTTGGGGTCCTACGAGCAGTACTTC
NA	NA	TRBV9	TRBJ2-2	CASSARGGSNTGELFF	TGTGCCAGCAGCGCAAGAGGGGGGTCTAACACCGGGGAGCTGTTTTTT
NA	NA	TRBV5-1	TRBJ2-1	CASCTGVASSYNEQFF	TGCGCCAGCTGCACCGGGGTGGCCAGCTCCTACAATGAGCAGTTCTTC